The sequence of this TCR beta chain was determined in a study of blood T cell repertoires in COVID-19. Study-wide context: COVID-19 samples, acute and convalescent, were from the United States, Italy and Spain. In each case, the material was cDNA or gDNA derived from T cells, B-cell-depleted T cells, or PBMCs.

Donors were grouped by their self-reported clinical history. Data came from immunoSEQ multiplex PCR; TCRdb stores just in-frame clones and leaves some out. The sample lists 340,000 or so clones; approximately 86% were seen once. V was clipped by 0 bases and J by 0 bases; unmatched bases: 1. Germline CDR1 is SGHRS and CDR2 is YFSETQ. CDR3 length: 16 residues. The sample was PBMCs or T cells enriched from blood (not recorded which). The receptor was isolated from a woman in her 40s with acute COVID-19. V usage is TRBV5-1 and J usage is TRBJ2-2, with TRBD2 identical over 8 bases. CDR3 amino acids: CASSLASGSNTGELFF. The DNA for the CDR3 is TGCGCCAGCAGCTTGGCTAGCGGGTCGAACACCGGGGAGCTGTTTTTT.